Listed below are T cell receptor beta chains from one sample, sequenced in a study of human thymus T cells. This table comes from immunoSEQ multiplex PCR, and its TCRdb copy is limited to in-frame clones, with some not included. The data contain fewer than 85,000 clones, about 95% of them singletons. What was sequenced was thymus tissue. Receptors were obtained from a girl under three years old with a congenital heart defect but otherwise immunologically healthy. CDR3s include the opening cysteine and the closing phenylalanine or tryptophan. The order of the fields is V gene, J gene, D gene, clone size, CDR3 protein, CDR3 DNA. A D gene is named only where the DNA matches it firmly. Clone size appears in some rows only: once, few, many, or a class for an expanded clone.

TRBV2,TRBJ1-2,NA,NA,CASSESVRPMYGYTF,TGTGCCAGCAGTGAAAGTGTACGACCAATGTATGGCTACACCTTC
TRBV7-9,TRBJ1-1,TRBD1,NA,CASSLDPDRMITEAFF,TGTGCCAGCAGCTTAGATCCGGACAGGATGATCACTGAAGCTTTCTTT
TRBV21-1,TRBJ2-3,NA,NA,CASSKVRGQTDTQYF,TGTGCCAGCAGCAAAGTTAGGGGACAGACAGATACGCAGTATTTT
TRBV5-6,TRBJ1-2,NA,NA,CASSPLQGSYGYTF,TGTGCCAGCAGCCCTCTACAGGGTTCCTATGGCTACACCTTC
TRBV7-3,TRBJ2-1,TRBD2,once,CASSLKGGSGTYNEQFF,TGTGCCAGCAGCTTAAAAGGCGGTAGCGGGACCTACAATGAGCAGTTCTTC
TRBV6-7,TRBJ1-3,NA,NA,CASSYFFRTSSGNTIYF,TGTGCCAGCAGTTACTTCTTTCGGACGAGCTCTGGAAACACCATATATTTT
TRBV7-6,TRBJ2-1,TRBD1,NA,CASSLSPGQIRNEQFF,TGTGCCAGCAGCTTATCTCCGGGACAGATAAGGAATGAGCAGTTCTTC
TRBV7-2,TRBJ2-3,TRBD2,NA,CASNPSGTSGPHSTDTQYF,TGTGCCAGCAATCCTTCCGGGACTAGCGGCCCTCATAGCACAGATACGCAGTATTTT
TRBV9,TRBJ1-2,TRBD1,NA,CASSEGTALLPLYGYTF,TGTGCCAGCAGCGAAGGGACAGCCTTACTACCCCTCTATGGCTACACCTTC
TRBV7-3,TRBJ1-2,TRBD1,NA,CASSPHSGGGGYTF,TGTGCCAGCAGCCCGCACTCAGGGGGCGGTGGCTACACCTTC
TRBV11-2,TRBJ1-1,TRBD1,few,CASSRDRRAEAFF,TGTGCCAGCAGCCGGGACAGGCGGGCTGAAGCTTTCTTT
TRBV19,TRBJ1-1,TRBD1,NA,CASSIVGGQTLNTEAFF,TGTGCCAGTAGTATAGTCGGGGGACAGACCCTTAACACTGAAGCTTTCTTT
TRBV5-1,TRBJ2-3,NA,once,CASKDFIWSAEIQPTDTQYF,TGCGCCAGCAAAGACTTTATATGGAGCGCAGAAATCCAACCCACAGATACGCAGTATTTT
TRBV10-2,TRBJ2-1,TRBD2,NA,CASTTSGICELYNEQFF,TGCGCCAGCACGACTAGCGGGATATGTGAACTCTACAATGAGCAGTTCTTC
TRBV4-1,TRBJ2-5,TRBD1,NA,CASSQFTGTAYQETQYF,TGCGCCAGCAGCCAATTCACCGGGACAGCGTACCAAGAGACCCAGTACTTC
TRBV29-1,TRBJ1-1,NA,NA,CSVERGTGTEAFF,TGCAGCGTTGAAAGGGGCACGGGAACTGAAGCTTTCTTT
TRBV27,TRBJ2-5,NA,NA,CASSTPGIAGTGQETQYF,TGTGCCAGCTCCACCCCTGGAATCGCCGGGACTGGGCAAGAGACCCAGTACTTC
TRBV6-6,TRBJ2-7,NA,NA,CASSLFPGEQYF,TGTGCCAGCAGTCTCTTCCCCGGGGAGCAGTACTTC
TRBV6-4,TRBJ2-1,NA,NA,CASSDEAGYNEQFF,TGTGCCAGCAGTGACGAGGCAGGGTACAATGAGCAGTTCTTC
TRBV6-6,TRBJ2-5,TRBD2,NA,CASTSGWTSEETQYF,TGTGCCAGCACCTCCGGTTGGACTAGCGAGGAGACCCAGTACTTC
TRBV6-1,TRBJ2-7,NA,NA,CASSGRGPLTYEQYF,TGTGCCAGCAGTGGCCGGGGGCCCCTTACCTACGAGCAGTACTTC
TRBV5-3,TRBJ2-4,NA,NA,CARSAQGAAKNIQYF,TGTGCCAGAAGCGCGCAAGGGGCAGCCAAAAACATTCAGTACTTC
TRBV27,TRBJ1-4,NA,NA,CASSLRGGATNEKLFF,TGTGCCAGCAGTTTAAGGGGGGGTGCAACTAATGAAAAACTGTTTTTT
TRBV29-1,TRBJ1-1,NA,NA,CSVASLWTYQGTEAFF,TGCAGCGTCGCCTCTCTATGGACCTACCAGGGCACTGAAGCTTTCTTT
TRBV28,TRBJ1-1,TRBD1,NA,CATGRNTEAFF,TGTGCGACAGGGCGGAACACTGAAGCTTTCTTT
TRBV25-1,TRBJ2-7,TRBD1,NA,CASSVYRWDRGQYEQYF,TGTGCCAGCAGTGTTTATAGATGGGACAGGGGTCAATACGAGCAGTACTTC
TRBV4-2,TRBJ1-5,TRBD1,NA,CASGTRGRQPQHF,TGTGCCAGCGGAACCAGGGGGAGACAGCCCCAGCATTTT
TRBV5-1,TRBJ2-4,TRBD2,NA,CASSPRAGDEPKNIQYF,TGCGCCAGCAGCCCCCGAGCGGGAGATGAGCCCAAAAACATTCAGTACTTC
TRBV19,TRBJ1-5,NA,NA,CASRGREHSNQPQHF,TGTGCCAGTAGAGGCAGGGAGCATAGCAATCAGCCCCAGCATTTT
TRBV7-2,TRBJ2-7,TRBD1,NA,CASSHLGQAGYEQYF,TGTGCCAGCAGCCATCTGGGACAGGCGGGCTACGAGCAGTACTTC
TRBV27,TRBJ2-1,NA,NA,CANPLTPGEQFF,TGTGCCAATCCTCTTACCCCCGGTGAGCAGTTCTTC
TRBV2,TRBJ1-5,NA,NA,CASSAGRYSNQPQHF,TGTGCCAGCAGTGCTGGTAGGTATAGCAATCAGCCCCAGCATTTT
TRBV27,TRBJ1-2,NA,NA,CASRGRDIRGNGYTF,TGTGCCAGCAGGGGAAGGGACATAAGAGGAAATGGCTACACCTTC
TRBV6-1,TRBJ1-2,NA,NA,CASTLGRGQGYTF,TGTGCCAGCACCTTGGGCCGCGGGCAGGGCTACACCTTC
TRBV19,TRBJ1-3,TRBD1,once,CATRDRGSGNTIYF,TGTGCCACCCGGGACAGGGGTTCTGGAAACACCATATATTTT
TRBV5-8,TRBJ1-5,NA,NA,CASSLRGGRGNQPQHF,TGTGCCAGCAGTTTAAGGGGGGGGCGAGGGAATCAGCCCCAGCATTTT
TRBV5-1,TRBJ1-5,NA,NA,CASSPVNQPQHF,TGCGCCAGCAGCCCGGTCAATCAGCCCCAGCATTTT
TRBV20-1,TRBJ2-7,NA,NA,CSAREGDEQYF,TGCAGTGCTAGGGAAGGGGACGAGCAGTACTTC
TRBV10-2,TRBJ1-2,TRBD1,NA,CASNGTGRYGYTF,TGCGCCAGCAACGGGACAGGGCGCTATGGCTACACCTTC
TRBV27,TRBJ1-2,NA,NA,CATRADRHYGYTF,TGTGCCACCAGGGCCGACAGGCACTATGGCTACACCTTC
TRBV14,TRBJ1-3,TRBD1,NA,CASSPEQGQSSGNTIYF,TGTGCCAGCAGCCCCGAACAGGGGCAGAGCTCTGGAAACACCATATATTTT
TRBV19,TRBJ1-2,TRBD1,NA,CASSIPGTGGVSGGYTF,TGTGCCAGTAGTATCCCCGGGACAGGGGGCGTTTCGGGCGGCTACACCTTC
TRBV6-5,TRBJ2-1,TRBD2,NA,CASSYRLAAYNEQFF,TGTGCCAGCAGTTACCGACTAGCGGCCTACAATGAGCAGTTCTTC
TRBV7-2,TRBJ2-3,NA,NA,CASSLDLGELVDTQYF,TGTGCCAGCAGCTTAGACCTGGGGGAGTTAGTAGATACGCAGTATTTT
TRBV7-9,TRBJ2-5,TRBD2,NA,CASSYRTSGMLRETQYF,TGTGCCAGCAGCTATCGGACTAGCGGGATGTTGAGAGAGACCCAGTACTTC
TRBV5-1,TRBJ2-7,TRBD2,NA,CASSLARGRAYEQYF,TGCGCCAGCAGCTTGGCCCGGGGGAGGGCCTACGAGCAGTACTTC
TRBV5-6,TRBJ1-2,NA,NA,CASRSRASKVYNYGYTF,TGTGCCAGCAGGTCCAGGGCCAGTAAGGTTTATAACTATGGCTACACCTTC
TRBV6-1,TRBJ1-4,TRBD1,NA,CASSEGTGKAEKLFF,TGTGCCAGCAGTGAAGGGACAGGGAAGGCTGAAAAACTGTTTTTT
TRBV5-3,TRBJ1-1,NA,NA,CARSSLCPPATFF,TGTGCCAGAAGCTCCCTATGCCCGCCGGCAACTTTCTTT
TRBV20-1,TRBJ2-2,NA,NA,CSAQKTGELFF,TGCAGTGCCCAGAAAACCGGGGAGCTGTTTTTT
TRBV4-3,TRBJ1-4,TRBD1,NA,CASSQEPPPTGGGEKLFF,TGCGCCAGCAGCCAAGAACCCCCTCCGACAGGGGGGGGAGAAAAACTGTTTTTT
TRBV7-2,TRBJ2-1,NA,NA,CASSPPSGPPSRWDNEQFF,TGTGCCAGCAGCCCACCAAGTGGGCCTCCTTCGCGGTGGGACAATGAGCAGTTCTTC